One and the same sample provided the 11 T cell receptor beta chains below, sequenced in a study of blood T cell repertoires in COVID-19. Data came from immunoSEQ multiplex PCR; TCRdb stores just in-frame clones and leaves some out. The sample includes 140,000 or so clones, roughly nine tenths of them seen just once. Sequenced sample: peripheral blood. The receptors come from a human donor with COVID-19, enrolled during active disease. The donor label of this sample is uncertain.

This clone was seen only once. The chain has TRBV14 and TRBJ2-3, with 9 bases fitting TRBD2. Germline-derived CDR1 and CDR2 are SGHDN and FVKESK. V shed 4 bases, J shed 4 bases, and the junction held 12 bases outside the gene matches. This CDR3 spans 17 amino acids. This chain's CDR3 is CASSPTDGGGAPDTQYF. DNA for the CDR3: TGTGCCAGCAGCCCGACGGATGGCGGGGGGGCCCCAGATACGCAGTATTTT. The full variable domain, with the rest looked up from reference TRBV14 and TRBJ2-3, is EAGVTQFPSHSVIEKGQTVTLRCDPISGHDNLYWYRRVMGKEIKFLLHFVKESKQDESGMPNNRFLAERTGGTYSTLKVQPAELEDSGVYFCASSPTDGGGAPDTQYFGPGTRLTVL.

V gene TRBV30 combines with J gene TRBJ1-5; weak D call: TRBD1 (5 bases). The CDR3 spans 15 residues. Trimming removed 3 bases at V and 4 bases at J, with 16 bases between. Germline V gene data show CDR1 as GTSNPN and CDR2 as SVGIG (reference sequence). CDR3 region: CAWRVPGGRNQPQHF. CDR3 nucleotide sequence: TGTGCCTGGAGGGTCCCCGGGGGTAGGAATCAGCCCCAGCATTTT. The full variable domain, with the rest looked up from reference TRBV30 and TRBJ1-5, is SQTIHQWPATLVQPVGSPLSLECTVEGTSNPNLYWYRQAAGRGLQLLFYSVGIGQISSEVPQNLSASRPQDRQFILSSKKLLLSDSGFYLCAWRVPGGRNQPQHFGDGTRLSIL.

This rearrangement joins TRBV4-1 to TRBJ2-2; D is undetermined. Looked up from germline, CDR1 is MGHRA and CDR2 is YSYEKL. V was trimmed by 11 bases and J by 9 bases, leaving 19 bases between them. This CDR3 is 13 amino acids long. In nucleotides, the CDR3 is TGCGCCCCTCTGCAGCCCGGGTACCGGGAGCTGTTTTTT. The encoded protein is CAPLQPGYRELFF.

This rearrangement joins TRBV6-5 to TRBJ1-2, with D perhaps matching TRBD1 (5 bases). The CDR3 is 14 amino acids. V was clipped by 5 bases and J by 3 bases, with 13 bases between them. From germline, CDR1 is MNHEY and CDR2 SVGAGI. CDR3 sequence: CASSQGSSHYGYTF. In DNA, the CDR3 is TGTGCCAGCAGTCAGGGCAGCAGTCACTATGGCTACACCTTC.

This chain connects TRBV7-9 to TRBJ1-4; a weak D match, TRBD1 (6 bases). Germline CDR1 is SEHNR and CDR2 is FQNEAQ (reference sequence). This CDR3 comprises 15 residues. V lost 3 bases, J lost 3 bases, and 11 bases lay in between. The CDR3 DNA is TGTGCCAGCAGCTTGAACAGGGCACCTAATGAAAAACTGTTTTTT. Protein: CASSLNRAPNEKLFF.

This clone was counted ten times or more. The rearrangement joins TRBV30 to TRBJ1-4; 10 bases line up with TRBD1. This CDR3 is built from 14 residues. V lost 3 bases and J lost 6; bases outside the gene matches: 4. CDR1 is GTSNPN, CDR2 SVGIG, per germline (reference sequence). In DNA, the CDR3 is TGTGCCTGGAGCGGCGGGACAGGGGATGAAAAACTGTTTTTT. It yields the protein CAWSGGTGDEKLFF.

The chain is built from TRBV7-3 and TRBJ2-2, with D maybe TRBD2 (6 bases). The CDR3 contains 15 residues. V shed 4 bases and J shed 0 bases, with 9 bases lying between them. Germline V gene lookup returns CDR1 SGHTA and CDR2 FQGTGA. As DNA, the CDR3 is TGTGCCAGCAGCTCCCCGGGGGCGAACACCGGGGAGCTGTTTTTT. Translation: CASSSPGANTGELFF.

This clone appeared a few times. The V and J genes are TRBV19 and TRBJ2-1, with 7 bases lining up with TRBD1. This CDR3 has 14 residues. V lost 6 bases and J lost 8; bases outside the gene matches: 10. Per the germline V gene, CDR1 is LNHDA and CDR2 is SQIVND (reference sequence). CDR3: CASSDSTGPDEQFF. DNA of the CDR3: TGTGCCAGTAGCGACTCGACAGGGCCCGATGAGCAGTTCTTC.

This clone was seen once. The CDR3 nucleotides read TGTGCCAGCAGTTCCCGCCCAGGGGAAGGGACTGAAGCTTTCTTT. It translates to CASSSRPGEGTEAFF. The V and J genes are TRBV6-5 and TRBJ1-1, with D possibly TRBD1 on 6 matching bases. Between the trimmed V and J ends, which lost 4 bases and 5 bases, there was a span of 17 bases. In germline, CDR1 is MNHEY, CDR2 SVGAGI. This CDR3 spans 15 amino acids.

The gene calls are TRBV18 and TRBJ1-2, with TRBD1 matching over 8 bases. J was trimmed by 4 bases and V by 5 bases; bases with no gene match: 6. The CDR3 loop spans 14 amino acids. CDR1 is KGHSH, CDR2 LQKENI, per germline. CDR3 residues: CASSVDRDPYGYTF. Here the CDR3 DNA reads TGTGCCAGCTCAGTGGACAGGGACCCCTATGGCTACACCTTC. The variable domain in full, completed from reference TRBV18 and TRBJ1-2, reads NAGVMQNPRHLVRRRGQEARLRCSPMKGHSHVYWYRQLPEEGLKFMVYLQKENIIDESGMPKERFSAEFPKEGPSILRIQQVVRGDSAAYFCASSVDRDPYGYTFGSGTRLTVV.

V usage is TRBV18 and J usage is TRBJ2-3, with 9 bases identical to TRBD1. The V and J ends lost 4 bases and 0 bases, in that order; junction bases with no gene match: 2. This CDR3 comprises 15 residues. CDR1 is KGHSH, CDR2 LQKENI, per germline. The CDR3 DNA reads as TGTGCCAGCTCACGGGACAGGGATAGCACAGATACGCAGTATTTT. Translating gives CASSRDRDSTDTQYF.